This TCR beta chain was retrieved from a study of T cell responses to AZD1222 COVID-19 vaccine. Study-level background: Second doses were pooled across both intervals (about 4 or about 12 weeks). Study-wide results and limits: Once two AZD1222 doses were given, Spike-specific TCR breadth and depth went up. In all cases, repertoires were sampled only after the peak T cell response.

Worth noting for this clone: Its antigen is still unknown.

The assay was immunoSEQ multiplex PCR, and TCRdb's table has in-frame clones only and misses some. The data contain roughly 150,000 clones, 85% to 95% of them singletons. V was shortened by 5 bases and J by 3 bases, with 17 bases between the two germline ends. This CDR3 comprises 16 residues. Germline CDR1 and CDR2: SGHTA and FQGNSA. This clonotype originated in an adult in good health. The J gene is TRBJ2-1, the V gene TRBV7-2; D not certain. This specimen was peripheral blood, taken on day 0 of AZD1222 vaccination. CDR3 in DNA: TGTGCCAGCAGCGCCCCCCGCTCGGTCAGCTACAATGAGCAGTTCTTC. Translated, it gives CASSAPRSVSYNEQFF. Full variable domain (remainder filled in from reference TRBV7-2 and TRBJ2-1): GAGVSQSPSNKVTEKGKDVELRCDPISGHTALYWYRQSLGQGLEFLIYFQGNSAPDKSGLPSDRFSAERTGGSVSTLTIQRTQQEDSAVYLCASSAPRSVSYNEQFFGPGTRLTVL.